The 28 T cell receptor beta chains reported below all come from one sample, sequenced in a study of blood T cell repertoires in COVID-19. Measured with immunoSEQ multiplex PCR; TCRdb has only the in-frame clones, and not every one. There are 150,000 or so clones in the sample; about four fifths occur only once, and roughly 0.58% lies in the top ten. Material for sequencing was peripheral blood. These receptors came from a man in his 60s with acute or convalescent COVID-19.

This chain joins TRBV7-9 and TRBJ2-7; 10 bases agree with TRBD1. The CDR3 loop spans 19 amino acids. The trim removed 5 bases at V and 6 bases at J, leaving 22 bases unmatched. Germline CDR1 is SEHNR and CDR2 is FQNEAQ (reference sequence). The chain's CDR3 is CASSPPGQGRRASRFEQYF. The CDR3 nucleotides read TGTGCCAGCAGCCCACCGGGACAGGGGCGTCGTGCTAGCCGGTTCGAGCAGTACTTC.

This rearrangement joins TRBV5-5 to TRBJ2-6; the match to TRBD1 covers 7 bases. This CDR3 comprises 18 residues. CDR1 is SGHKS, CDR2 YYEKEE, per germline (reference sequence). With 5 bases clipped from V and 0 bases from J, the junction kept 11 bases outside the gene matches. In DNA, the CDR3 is TGTGCCAGCAGTTCGCCGGGACAGACAGTCTCTGGGGCCAACGTCCTGACTTTC. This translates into CASSSPGQTVSGANVLTF. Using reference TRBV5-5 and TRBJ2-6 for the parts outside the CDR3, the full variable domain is DAGVTQSPTHLIKTRGQQVTLRCSPISGHKSVSWYQQVLGQGPQFIFQYYEKEERGRGNFPDRFSARQFPNYSSELNVNALLLGDSALYLCASSSPGQTVSGANVLTFGAGSRLTVL.

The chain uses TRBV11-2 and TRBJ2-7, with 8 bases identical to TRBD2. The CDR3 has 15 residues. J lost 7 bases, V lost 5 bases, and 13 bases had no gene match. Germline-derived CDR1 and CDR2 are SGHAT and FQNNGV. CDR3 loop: CASSPERGPTGEQYF. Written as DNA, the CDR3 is TGTGCCAGCAGCCCAGAGCGGGGGCCCACTGGGGAGCAGTACTTC.

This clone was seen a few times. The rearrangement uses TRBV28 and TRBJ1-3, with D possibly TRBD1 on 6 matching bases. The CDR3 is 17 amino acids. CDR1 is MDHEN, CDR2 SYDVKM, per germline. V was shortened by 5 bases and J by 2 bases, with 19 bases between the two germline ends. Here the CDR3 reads CASSGSGGAMPGNTIYF. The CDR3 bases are TGTGCCAGCAGTGGGTCGGGGGGCGCGATGCCTGGAAACACCATATATTTT.

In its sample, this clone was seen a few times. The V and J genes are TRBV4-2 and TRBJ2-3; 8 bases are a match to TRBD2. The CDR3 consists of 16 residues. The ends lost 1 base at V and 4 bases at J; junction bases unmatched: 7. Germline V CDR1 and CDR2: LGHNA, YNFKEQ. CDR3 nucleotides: TGTGCCAGCAGCCAAGGTTCGGGGGGGAACGCAGATACGCAGTATTTT. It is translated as CASSQGSGGNADTQYF.

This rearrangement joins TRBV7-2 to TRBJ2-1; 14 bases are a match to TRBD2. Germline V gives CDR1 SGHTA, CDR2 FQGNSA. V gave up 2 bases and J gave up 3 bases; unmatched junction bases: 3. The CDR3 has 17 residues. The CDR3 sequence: CASSLRTSGGIYNEQFF. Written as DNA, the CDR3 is TGTGCCAGCAGCTTAAGGACTAGCGGGGGGATCTACAATGAGCAGTTCTTC. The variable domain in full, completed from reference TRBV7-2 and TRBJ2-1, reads GAGVSQSPSNKVTEKGKDVELRCDPISGHTALYWYRQSLGQGLEFLIYFQGNSAPDKSGLPSDRFSAERTGGSVSTLTIQRTQQEDSAVYLCASSLRTSGGIYNEQFFGPGTRLTVL.

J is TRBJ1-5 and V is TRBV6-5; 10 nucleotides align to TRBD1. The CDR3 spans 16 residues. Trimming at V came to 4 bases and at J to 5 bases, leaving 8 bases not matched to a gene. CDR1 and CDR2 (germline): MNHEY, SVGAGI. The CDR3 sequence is CASSLAGQGSHQPQHF. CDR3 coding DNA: TGTGCCAGCAGTTTAGCGGGACAGGGGTCCCATCAGCCCCAGCATTTT.

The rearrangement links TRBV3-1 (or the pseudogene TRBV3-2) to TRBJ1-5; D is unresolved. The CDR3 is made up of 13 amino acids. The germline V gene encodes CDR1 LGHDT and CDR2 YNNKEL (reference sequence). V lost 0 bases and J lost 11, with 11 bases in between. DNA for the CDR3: TGTGCCAGCAGCCAAGATACCTATTCCTCCCAGCATTTT. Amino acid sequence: CASSQDTYSSQHF.

CDR3 sequence reads: CASSLKPGQGAGQPQHF. The CDR3 bases are TGTGCCAGCAGCTTGAAACCGGGACAGGGGGCAGGTCAGCCCCAGCATTTT. The chain employs TRBV5-5 and TRBJ1-5, with TRBD1 matching over 12 bases. Germline trimming cut 1 base from V and 6 bases from J; bases unmatched to any gene: 8. CDR1 is SGHKS and CDR2 is YYEKEE in the germline V gene (reference sequence). CDR3 length: 17 residues.

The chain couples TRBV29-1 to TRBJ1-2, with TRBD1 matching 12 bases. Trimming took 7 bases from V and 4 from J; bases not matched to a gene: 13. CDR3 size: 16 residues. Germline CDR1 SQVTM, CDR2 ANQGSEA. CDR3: CSAVGTGGDSPYGYTF. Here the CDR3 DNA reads TGCAGCGCCGTAGGGACAGGGGGCGACTCCCCCTATGGCTACACCTTC.

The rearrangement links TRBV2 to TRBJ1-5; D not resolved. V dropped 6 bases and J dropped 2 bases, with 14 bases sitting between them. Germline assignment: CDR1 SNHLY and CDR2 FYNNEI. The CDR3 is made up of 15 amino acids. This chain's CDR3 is CASSSRRVGNQPQHF. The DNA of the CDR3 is TGTGCCAGCAGCTCCAGGAGGGTCGGCAATCAGCCCCAGCATTTT.

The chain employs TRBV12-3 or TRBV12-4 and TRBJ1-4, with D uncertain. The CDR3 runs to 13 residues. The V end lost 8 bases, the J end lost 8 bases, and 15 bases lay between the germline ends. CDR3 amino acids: CASSVRGGEKLFF. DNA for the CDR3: TGTGCCAGCTCCGTCCGCGGTGGAGAAAAACTGTTTTTT.

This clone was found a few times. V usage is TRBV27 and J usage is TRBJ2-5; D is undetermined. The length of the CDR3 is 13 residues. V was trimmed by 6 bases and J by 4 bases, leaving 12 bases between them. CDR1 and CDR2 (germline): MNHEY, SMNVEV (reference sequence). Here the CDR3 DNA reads TGTGCCAGCAGGCGGCATATCGGAGAGACCCAGTACTTC. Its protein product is CASRRHIGETQYF.

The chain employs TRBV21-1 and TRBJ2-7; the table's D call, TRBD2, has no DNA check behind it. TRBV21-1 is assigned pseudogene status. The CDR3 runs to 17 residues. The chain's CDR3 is CASSKAQSSGLYYEQYF. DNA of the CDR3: TGTGCCAGCAGCAAAGCACAGAGTAGCGGCCTCTACTACGAGCAGTACTTC.

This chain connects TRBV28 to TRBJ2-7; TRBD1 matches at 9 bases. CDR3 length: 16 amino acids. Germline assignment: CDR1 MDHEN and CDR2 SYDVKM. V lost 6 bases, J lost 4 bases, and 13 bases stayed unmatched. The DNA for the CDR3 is TGTGCCAGCAGGTCCGCCGGGGGACAGGGATCTTACGAGCAGTACTTC. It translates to CASRSAGGQGSYEQYF.

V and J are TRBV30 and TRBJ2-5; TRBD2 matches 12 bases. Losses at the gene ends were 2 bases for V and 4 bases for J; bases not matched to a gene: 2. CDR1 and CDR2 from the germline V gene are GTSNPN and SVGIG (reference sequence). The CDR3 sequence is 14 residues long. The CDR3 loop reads CAWSRGLAGETQYF. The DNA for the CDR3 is TGTGCCTGGAGTCGGGGACTAGCGGGAGAGACCCAGTACTTC.

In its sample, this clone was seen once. The CDR3 is CASSPDSTRSGANVLTF. The CDR3 coding sequence is TGCGCCAGCAGCCCCGATTCTACCCGCTCTGGGGCCAACGTCCTGACTTTC. The rearrangement joins TRBV4-3 to TRBJ2-6; no reliable D call. This CDR3 is built from 17 residues. CDR1 and CDR2 (germline): LGHNA, YSLEER. Trimming shortened V by 4 bases and J by 0 bases, and 13 bases separated the two germline ends.

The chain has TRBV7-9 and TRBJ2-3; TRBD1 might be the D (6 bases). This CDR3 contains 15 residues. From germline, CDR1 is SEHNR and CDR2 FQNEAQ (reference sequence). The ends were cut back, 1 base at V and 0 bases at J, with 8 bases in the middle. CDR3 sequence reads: CASSLDGTSTDTQYF. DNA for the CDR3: TGTGCCAGCAGCTTAGATGGGACAAGCACAGATACGCAGTATTTT. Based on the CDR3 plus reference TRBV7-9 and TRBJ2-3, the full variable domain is DTGVSQNPRHKITKRGQNVTFRCDPISEHNRLYWYRQTLGQGPEFLTYFQNEAQLEKSRLLSDRFSAERPKGSFSTLEIQRTEQGDSAMYLCASSLDGTSTDTQYFGPGTRLTVL.

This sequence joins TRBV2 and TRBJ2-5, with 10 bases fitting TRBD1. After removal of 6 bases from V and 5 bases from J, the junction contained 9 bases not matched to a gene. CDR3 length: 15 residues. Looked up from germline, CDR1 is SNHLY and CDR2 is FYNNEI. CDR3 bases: TGTGCCAGCAGGGCGGACAGGGGGAATAGGGAGACCCAGTACTTC. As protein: CASRADRGNRETQYF.

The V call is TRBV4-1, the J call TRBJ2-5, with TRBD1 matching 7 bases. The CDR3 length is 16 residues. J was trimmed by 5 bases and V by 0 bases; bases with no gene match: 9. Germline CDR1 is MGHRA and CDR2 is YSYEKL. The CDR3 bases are TGCGCCAGCAGCCAAGAGGGAAGGGGGCGGTTCGAGACCCAGTACTTC. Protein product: CASSQEGRGRFETQYF.

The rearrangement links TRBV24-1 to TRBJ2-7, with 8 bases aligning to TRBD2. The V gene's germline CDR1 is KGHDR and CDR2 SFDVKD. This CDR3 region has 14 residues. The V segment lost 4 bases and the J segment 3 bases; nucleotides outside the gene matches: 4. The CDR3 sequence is CATSEAGGLYEQYF. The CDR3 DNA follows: TGTGCCACCAGTGAGGCGGGAGGCCTCTACGAGCAGTACTTC.

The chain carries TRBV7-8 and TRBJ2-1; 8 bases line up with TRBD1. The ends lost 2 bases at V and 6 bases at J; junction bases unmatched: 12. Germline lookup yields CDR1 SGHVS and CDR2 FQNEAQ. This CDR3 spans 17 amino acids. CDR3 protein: CASSLNPGTGAANEQFF. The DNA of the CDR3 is TGTGCCAGCAGCTTAAACCCCGGGACAGGAGCTGCCAATGAGCAGTTCTTC.

The CDR3 region is CASSSESFTGDTEAFF. The CDR3 DNA is TGTGCCAGCAGCTCTGAGTCATTTACAGGGGACACTGAAGCTTTCTTT. J is TRBJ1-1 and V is TRBV11-3; 7 bases map to TRBD1. CDR1 and CDR2 (germline): SGHNT, YENEEA. V was clipped by 4 bases and J by 3 bases; unmatched bases: 11. This CDR3 comprises 16 residues.

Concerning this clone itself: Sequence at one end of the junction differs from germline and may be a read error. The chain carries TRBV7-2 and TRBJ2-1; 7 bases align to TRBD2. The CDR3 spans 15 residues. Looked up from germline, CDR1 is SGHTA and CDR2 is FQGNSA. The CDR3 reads CASSLAGLGVNEQFF. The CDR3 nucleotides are TGTGCCAGCAGTTTAGCGGGCCTCGGGGTGAATGAGCAGTTCTTC.

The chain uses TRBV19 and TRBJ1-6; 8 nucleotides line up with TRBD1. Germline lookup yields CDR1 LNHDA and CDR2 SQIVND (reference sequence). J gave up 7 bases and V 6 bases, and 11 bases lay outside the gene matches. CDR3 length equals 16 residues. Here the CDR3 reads CASRTIRQGSNSPLHF. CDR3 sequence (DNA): TGTGCCAGTAGGACCATACGACAGGGGAGCAATTCACCCCTCCACTTT.

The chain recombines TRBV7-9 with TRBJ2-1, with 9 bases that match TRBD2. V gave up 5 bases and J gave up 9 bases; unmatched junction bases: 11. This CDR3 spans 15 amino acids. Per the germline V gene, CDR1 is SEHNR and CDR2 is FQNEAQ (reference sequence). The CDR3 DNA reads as TGTGCCAGCAGCCCGGGGGGTAGCGGGAGAGTTGAGCAGTTCTTC. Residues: CASSPGGSGRVEQFF.

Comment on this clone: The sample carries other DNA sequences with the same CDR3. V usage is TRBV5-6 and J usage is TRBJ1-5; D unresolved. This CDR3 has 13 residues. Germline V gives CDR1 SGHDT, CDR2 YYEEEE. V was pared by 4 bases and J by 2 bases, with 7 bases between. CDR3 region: CASSRRGNQPQHF. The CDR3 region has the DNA TGTGCCAGCAGCAGACGGGGCAATCAGCCCCAGCATTTT. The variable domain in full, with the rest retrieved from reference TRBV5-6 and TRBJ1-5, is DAGVTQSPTHLIKTRGQQVTLRCSPKSGHDTVSWYQQALGQGPQFIFQYYEEEERQRGNFPDRFSGHQFPNYSSELNVNALLLGDSALYLCASSRRGNQPQHFGDGTRLSIL.

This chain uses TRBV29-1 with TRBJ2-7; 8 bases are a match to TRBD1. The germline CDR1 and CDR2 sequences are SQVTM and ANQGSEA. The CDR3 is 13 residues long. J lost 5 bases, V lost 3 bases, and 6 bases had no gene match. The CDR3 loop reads CSVERDRGNEQYF. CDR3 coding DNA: TGCAGCGTTGAGAGAGACAGGGGAAACGAGCAGTACTTC.